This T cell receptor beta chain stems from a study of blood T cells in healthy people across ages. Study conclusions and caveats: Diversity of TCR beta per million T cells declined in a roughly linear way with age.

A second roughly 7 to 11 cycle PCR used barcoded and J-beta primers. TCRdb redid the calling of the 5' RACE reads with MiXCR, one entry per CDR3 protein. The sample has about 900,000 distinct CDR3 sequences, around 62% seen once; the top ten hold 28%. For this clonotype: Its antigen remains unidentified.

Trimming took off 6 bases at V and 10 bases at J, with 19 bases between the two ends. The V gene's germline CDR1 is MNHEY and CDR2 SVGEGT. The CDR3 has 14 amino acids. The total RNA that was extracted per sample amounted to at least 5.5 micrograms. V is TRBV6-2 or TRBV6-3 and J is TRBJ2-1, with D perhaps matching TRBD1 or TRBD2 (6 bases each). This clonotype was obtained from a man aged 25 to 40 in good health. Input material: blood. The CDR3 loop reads CASSPPVGGREQFF. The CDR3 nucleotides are TGTGCCAGCAGCCCCCCCGTCGGGGGCAGGGAGCAGTTCTTC.